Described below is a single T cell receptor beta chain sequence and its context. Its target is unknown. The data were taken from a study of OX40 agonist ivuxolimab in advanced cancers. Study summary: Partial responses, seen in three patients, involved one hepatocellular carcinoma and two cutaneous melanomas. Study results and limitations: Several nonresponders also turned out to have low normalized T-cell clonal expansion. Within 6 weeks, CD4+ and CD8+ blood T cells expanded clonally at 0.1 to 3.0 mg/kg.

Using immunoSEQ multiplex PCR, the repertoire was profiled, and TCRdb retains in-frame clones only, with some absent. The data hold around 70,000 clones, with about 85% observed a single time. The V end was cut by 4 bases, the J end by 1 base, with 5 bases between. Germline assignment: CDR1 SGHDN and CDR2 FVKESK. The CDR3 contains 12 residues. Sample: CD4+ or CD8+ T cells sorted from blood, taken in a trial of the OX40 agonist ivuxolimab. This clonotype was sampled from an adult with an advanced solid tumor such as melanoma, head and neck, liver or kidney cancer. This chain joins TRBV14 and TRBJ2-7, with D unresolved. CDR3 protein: CASSLSSYEQYF. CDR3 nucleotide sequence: TGTGCCAGCAGCCTTAGTTCCTACGAGCAGTACTTC.